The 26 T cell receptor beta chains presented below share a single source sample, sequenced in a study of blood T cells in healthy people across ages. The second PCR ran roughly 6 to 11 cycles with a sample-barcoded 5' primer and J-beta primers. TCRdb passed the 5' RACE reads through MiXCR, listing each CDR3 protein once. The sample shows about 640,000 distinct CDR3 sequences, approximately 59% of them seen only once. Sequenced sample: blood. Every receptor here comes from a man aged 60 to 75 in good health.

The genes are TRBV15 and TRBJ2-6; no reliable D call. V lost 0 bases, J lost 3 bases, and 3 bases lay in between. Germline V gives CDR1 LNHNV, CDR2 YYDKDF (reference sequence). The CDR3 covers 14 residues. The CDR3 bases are TGTGCCACCAGCAGAGATCTTGGGGCCAACGTCCTGACTTTC. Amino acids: CATSRDLGANVLTF.

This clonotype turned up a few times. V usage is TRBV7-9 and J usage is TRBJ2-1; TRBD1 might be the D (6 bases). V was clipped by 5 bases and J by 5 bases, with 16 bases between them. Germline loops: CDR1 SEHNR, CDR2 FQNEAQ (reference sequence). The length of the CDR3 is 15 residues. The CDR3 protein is CASSTPTGYHNEQFF. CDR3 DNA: TGTGCCAGCAGCACGCCCACAGGGTATCACAATGAGCAGTTCTTC. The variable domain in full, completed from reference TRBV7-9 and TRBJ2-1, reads DTGVSQNPRHKITKRGQNVTFRCDPISEHNRLYWYRQTLGQGPEFLTYFQNEAQLEKSRLLSDRFSAERPKGSFSTLEIQRTEQGDSAMYLCASSTPTGYHNEQFFGPGTRLTVL.

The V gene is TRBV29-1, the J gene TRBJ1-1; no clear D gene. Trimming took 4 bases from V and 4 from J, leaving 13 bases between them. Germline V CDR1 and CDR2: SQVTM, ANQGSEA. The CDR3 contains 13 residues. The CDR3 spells CSVGAQEGTEAFF. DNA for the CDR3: TGCAGCGTTGGGGCCCAGGAGGGCACTGAAGCTTTCTTT.

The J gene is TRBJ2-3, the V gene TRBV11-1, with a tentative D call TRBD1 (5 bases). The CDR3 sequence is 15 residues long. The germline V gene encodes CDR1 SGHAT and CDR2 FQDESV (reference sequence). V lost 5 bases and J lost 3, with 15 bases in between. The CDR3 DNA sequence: TGTGCCAGCAGCCCCGCAGGGATCAGTACAGATACGCAGTATTTT. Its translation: CASSPAGISTDTQYF.

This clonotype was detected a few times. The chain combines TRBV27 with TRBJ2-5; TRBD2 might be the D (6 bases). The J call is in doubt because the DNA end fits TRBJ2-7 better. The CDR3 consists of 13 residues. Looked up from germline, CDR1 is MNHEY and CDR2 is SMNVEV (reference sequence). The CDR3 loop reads CASRPLRGYEQYF. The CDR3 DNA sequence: TGTGCCAGCAGGCCTTTGCGGGGCTACGAGCAGTACTTC.

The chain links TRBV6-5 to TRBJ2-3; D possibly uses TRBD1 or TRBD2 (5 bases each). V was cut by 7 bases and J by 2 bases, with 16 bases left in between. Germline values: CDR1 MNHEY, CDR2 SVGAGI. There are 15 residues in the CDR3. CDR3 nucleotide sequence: TGTGCCAGCACCCCAGGGAGAGAGCACACAGATACGCAGTATTTT. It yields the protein CASTPGREHTDTQYF.

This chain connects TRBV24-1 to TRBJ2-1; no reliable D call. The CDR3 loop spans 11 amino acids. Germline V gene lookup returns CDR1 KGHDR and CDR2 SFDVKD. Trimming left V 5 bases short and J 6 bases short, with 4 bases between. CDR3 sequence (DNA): TGTGCCACCAGTGTGAGCAATGAGCAGTTCTTC. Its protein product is CATSVSNEQFF.

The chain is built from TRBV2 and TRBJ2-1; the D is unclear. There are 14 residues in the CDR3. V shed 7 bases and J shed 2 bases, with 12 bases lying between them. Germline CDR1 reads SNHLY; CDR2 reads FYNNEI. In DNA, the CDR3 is TGTGCCAGCACTTTAGTCAGTCCCTACAATGAGCAGTTCTTC. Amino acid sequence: CASTLVSPYNEQFF.

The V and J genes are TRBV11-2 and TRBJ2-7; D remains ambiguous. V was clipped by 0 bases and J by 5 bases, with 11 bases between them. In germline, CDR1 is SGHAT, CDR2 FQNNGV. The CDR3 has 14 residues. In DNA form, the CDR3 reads TGTGCCAGCAGCTTAGATCGATCAACCCACGAGCAGTACTTC. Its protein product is CASSLDRSTHEQYF.

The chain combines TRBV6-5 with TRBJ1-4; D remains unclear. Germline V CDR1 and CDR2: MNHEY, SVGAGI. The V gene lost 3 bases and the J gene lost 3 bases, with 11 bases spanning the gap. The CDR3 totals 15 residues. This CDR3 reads CASSYLSGPNEKLFF. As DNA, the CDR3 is TGTGCCAGCAGTTATCTATCTGGCCCTAATGAAAAACTGTTTTTT.

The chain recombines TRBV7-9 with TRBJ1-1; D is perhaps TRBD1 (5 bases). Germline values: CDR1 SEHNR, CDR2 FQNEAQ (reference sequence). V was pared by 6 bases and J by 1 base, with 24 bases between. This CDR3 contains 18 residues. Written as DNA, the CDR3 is TGTGCCAGCAGTTACCCAGGACATAGCCGGAGTGGGAACACTGAAGCTTTCTTT. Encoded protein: CASSYPGHSRSGNTEAFF.

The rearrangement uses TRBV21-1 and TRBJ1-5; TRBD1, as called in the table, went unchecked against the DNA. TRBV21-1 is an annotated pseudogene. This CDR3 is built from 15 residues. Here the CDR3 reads CASPQTGRNNQPQHF. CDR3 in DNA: TGTGCCAGCCCCCAGACAGGGCGGAACAATCAGCCCCAGCATTTT.

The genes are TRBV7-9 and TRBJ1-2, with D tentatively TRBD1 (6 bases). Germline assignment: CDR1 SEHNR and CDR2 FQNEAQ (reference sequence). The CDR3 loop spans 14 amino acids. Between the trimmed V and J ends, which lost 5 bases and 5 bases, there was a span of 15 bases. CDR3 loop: CASSPGTLRYGYTF. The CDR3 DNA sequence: TGTGCCAGCAGCCCCGGGACATTACGATATGGCTACACCTTC.

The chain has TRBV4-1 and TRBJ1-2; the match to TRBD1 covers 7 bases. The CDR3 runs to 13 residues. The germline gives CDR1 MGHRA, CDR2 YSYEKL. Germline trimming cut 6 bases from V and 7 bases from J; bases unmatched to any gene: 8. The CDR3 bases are TGCGCCAGCAGGCGCCAGGGGGTAGTTGGCTACACCTTC. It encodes CASRRQGVVGYTF.

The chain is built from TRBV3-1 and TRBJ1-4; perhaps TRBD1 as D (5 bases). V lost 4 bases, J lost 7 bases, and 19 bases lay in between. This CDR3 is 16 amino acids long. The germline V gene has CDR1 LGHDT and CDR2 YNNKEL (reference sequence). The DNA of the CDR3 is TGTGCCAGCAGCCTCAAGGAGGGGCGCCGTATTGAAAAACTGTTTTTT. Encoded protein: CASSLKEGRRIEKLFF.

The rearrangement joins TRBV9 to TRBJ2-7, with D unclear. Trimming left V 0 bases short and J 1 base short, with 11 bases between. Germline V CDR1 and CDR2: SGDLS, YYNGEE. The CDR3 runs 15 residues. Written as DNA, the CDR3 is TGTGCCAGCAGCGTAGACCCGGTGGGATCCTACGAGCAGTACTTC. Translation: CASSVDPVGSYEQYF.

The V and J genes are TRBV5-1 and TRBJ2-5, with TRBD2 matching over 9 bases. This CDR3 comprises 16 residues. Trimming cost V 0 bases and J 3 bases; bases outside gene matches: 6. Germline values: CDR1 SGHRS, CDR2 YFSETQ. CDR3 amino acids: CASSLAGASGEETQYF. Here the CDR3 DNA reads TGCGCCAGCAGCTTGGCCGGGGCTAGCGGGGAAGAGACCCAGTACTTC.

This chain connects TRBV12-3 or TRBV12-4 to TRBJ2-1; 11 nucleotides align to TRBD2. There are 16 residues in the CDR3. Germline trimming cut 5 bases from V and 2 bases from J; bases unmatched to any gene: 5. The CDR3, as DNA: TGTGCCAGCAGTGATATAGCGGGGGGGACCTACAATGAGCAGTTCTTC. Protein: CASSDIAGGTYNEQFF.

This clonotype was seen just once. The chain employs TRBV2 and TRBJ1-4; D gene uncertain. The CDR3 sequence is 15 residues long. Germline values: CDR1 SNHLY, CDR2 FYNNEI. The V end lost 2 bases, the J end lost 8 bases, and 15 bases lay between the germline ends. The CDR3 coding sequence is TGTGCCAGCAGTGAATATGGGCCGGTAGGGGAAAAACTGTTTTTT. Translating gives CASSEYGPVGEKLFF. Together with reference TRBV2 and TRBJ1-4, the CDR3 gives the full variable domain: EPEVTQTPSHQVTQMGQEVILRCVPISNHLYFYWYRQILGQKVEFLVSFYNNEISEKSEIFDDQFSVERPDGSNFTLKIRSTKLEDSAMYFCASSEYGPVGEKLFFGSGTQLSVL.

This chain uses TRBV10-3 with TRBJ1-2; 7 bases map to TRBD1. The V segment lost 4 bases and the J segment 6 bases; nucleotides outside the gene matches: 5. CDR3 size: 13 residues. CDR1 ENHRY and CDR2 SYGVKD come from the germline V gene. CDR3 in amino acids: CAISGVDRDGYTF. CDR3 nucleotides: TGTGCCATCAGTGGAGTAGACAGGGATGGCTACACCTTC.

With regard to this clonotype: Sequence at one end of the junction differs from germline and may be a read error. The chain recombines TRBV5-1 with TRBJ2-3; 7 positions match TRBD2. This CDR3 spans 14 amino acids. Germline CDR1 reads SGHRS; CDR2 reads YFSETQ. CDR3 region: CASSVGGSIDTQYF. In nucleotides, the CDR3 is TGCGCCAGCAGCGTGGGGGGGAGCATAGATACGCAGTATTTT. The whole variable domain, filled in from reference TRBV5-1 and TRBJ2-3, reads KAGVTQTPRYLIKTRGQQVTLSCSPISGHRSVSWYQQTPGQGLQFLFEYFSETQRNKGNFPGRFSGRQFSNSRSEMNVSTLELGDSALYLCASSVGGSIDTQYFGPGTRLTVL.

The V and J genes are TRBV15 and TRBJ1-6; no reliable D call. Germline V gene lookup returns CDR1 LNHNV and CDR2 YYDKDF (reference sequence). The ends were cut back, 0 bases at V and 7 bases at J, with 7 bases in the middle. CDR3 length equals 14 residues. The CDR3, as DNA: TGTGCCACCAGCAGAGATGCGTCGAATTCACCCCTCCACTTT. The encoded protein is CATSRDASNSPLHF.

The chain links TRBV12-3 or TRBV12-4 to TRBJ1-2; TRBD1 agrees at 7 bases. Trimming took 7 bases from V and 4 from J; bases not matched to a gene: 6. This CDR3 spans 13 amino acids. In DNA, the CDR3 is TGTGCCAGCACCCAAGGGACAGCCTATGGCTACACCTTC. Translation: CASTQGTAYGYTF.

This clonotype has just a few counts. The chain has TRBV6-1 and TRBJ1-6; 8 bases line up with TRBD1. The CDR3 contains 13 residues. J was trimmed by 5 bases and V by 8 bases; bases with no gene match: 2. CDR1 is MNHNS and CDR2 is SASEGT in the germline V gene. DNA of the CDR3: TGTGCCAGCCCGGGACAGGATAATTCACCCCTCCACTTT. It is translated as CASPGQDNSPLHF.

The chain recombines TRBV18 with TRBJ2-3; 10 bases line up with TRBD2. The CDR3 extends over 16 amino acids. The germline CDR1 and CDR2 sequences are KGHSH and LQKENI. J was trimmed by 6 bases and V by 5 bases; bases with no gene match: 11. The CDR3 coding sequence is TGTGCCAGCTCATCGTCCCTTACTAGCGGGGCGGATACGCAGTATTTT. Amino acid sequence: CASSSSLTSGADTQYF.

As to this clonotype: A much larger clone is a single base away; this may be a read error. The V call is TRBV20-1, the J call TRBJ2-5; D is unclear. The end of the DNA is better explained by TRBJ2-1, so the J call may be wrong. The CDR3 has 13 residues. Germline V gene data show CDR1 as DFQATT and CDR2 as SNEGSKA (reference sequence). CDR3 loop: CSAGEDGQETQFF. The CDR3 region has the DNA TGCAGTGCAGGCGAAGACGGGCAAGAGACCCAGTTCTTC.